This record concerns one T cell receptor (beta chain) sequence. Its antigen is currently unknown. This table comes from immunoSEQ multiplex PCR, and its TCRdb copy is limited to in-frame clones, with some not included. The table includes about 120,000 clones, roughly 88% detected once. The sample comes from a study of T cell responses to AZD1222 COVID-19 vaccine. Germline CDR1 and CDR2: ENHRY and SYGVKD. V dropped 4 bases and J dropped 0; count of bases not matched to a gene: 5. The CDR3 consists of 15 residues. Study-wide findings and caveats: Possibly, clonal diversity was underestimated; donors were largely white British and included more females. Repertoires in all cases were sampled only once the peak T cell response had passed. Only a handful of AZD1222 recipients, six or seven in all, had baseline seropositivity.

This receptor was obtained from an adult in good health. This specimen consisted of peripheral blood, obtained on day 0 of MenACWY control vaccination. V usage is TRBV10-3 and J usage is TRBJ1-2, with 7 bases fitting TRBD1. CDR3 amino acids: CAISGADRANYGYTF. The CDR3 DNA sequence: TGTGCCATCAGTGGAGCTGACAGGGCTAACTATGGCTACACCTTC.